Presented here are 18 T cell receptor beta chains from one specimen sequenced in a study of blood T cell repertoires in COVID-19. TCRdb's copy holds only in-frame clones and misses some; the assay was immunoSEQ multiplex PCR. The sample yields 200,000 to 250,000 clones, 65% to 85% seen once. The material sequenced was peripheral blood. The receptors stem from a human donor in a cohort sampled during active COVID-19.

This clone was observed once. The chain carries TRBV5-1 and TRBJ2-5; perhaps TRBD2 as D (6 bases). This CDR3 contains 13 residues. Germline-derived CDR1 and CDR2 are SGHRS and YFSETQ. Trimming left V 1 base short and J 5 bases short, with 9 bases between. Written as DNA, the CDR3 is TGCGCCAGCAGCTTGATGGGGGGTGAGACCCAGTACTTC. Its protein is CASSLMGGETQYF.

The CDR3 DNA follows: TGTGCCAGTAGTCCGCACAGGGCGAGCTCCTATAATTCACCCCTCCACTTT. Protein sequence: CASSPHRASSYNSPLHF. This sequence joins TRBV19 and TRBJ1-6; a weak D match, TRBD1 (6 bases). CDR3 length: 17 amino acids. CDR1 and CDR2 from the germline V gene are LNHDA and SQIVND (reference sequence). Trimming removed 5 bases at V and 0 bases at J, with 14 bases between.

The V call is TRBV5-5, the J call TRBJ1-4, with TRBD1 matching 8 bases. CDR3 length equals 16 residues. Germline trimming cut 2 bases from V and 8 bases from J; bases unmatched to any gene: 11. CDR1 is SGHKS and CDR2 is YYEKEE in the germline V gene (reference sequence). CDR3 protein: CASSFGQGTTSEKLFF. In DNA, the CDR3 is TGTGCCAGCAGCTTTGGACAGGGAACTACTTCAGAAAAACTGTTTTTT.

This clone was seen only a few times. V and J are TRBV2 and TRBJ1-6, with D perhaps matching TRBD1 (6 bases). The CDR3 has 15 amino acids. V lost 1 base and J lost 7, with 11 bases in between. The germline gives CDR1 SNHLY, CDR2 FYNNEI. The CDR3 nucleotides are TGTGCCAGCAGTGAAGGTTGGACAGAGAATTCACCCCTCCACTTT. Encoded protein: CASSEGWTENSPLHF.

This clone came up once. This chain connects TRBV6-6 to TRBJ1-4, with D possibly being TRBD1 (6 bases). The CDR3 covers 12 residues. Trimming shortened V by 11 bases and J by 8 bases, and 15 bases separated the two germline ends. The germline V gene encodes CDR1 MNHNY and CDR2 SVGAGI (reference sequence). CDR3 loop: CAAGGSGEKLFF. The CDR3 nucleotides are TGTGCCGCGGGGGGCTCCGGGGAAAAACTGTTTTTT.

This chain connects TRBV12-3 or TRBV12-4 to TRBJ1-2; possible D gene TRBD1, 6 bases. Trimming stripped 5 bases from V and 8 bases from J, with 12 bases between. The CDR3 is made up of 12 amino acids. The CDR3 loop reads CASSPDRRGYTF. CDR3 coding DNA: TGTGCCAGCAGTCCCGACAGGAGGGGCTACACCTTC.

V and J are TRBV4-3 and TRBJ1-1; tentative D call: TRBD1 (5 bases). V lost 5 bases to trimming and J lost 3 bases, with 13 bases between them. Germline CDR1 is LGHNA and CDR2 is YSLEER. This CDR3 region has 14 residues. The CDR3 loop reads CASSWGDSHTEAFF. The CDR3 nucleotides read TGCGCCAGCAGCTGGGGCGACAGTCACACTGAAGCTTTCTTT.

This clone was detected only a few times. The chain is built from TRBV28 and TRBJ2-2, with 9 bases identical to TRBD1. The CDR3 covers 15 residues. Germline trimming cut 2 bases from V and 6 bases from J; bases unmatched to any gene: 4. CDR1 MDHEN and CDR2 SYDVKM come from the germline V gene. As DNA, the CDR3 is TGTGCCAGCAGTTTAGGGGACAGGGTATCCGGGGAGCTGTTTTTT. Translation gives CASSLGDRVSGELFF.

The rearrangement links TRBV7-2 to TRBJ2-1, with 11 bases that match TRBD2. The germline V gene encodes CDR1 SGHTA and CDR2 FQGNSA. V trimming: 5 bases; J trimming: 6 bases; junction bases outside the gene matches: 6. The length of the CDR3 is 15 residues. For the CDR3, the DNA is TGTGCCAGCAGCCCACTAGCGGGGGTCCTCAATGAGCAGTTCTTC. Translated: CASSPLAGVLNEQFF.

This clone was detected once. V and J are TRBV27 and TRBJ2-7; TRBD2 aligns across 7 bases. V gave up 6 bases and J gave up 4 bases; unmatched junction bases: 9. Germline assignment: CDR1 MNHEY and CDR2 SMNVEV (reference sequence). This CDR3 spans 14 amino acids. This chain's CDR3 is CASSPRTSRYEQYF. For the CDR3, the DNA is TGTGCCAGCAGCCCACGGACTAGTCGGTACGAGCAGTACTTC.

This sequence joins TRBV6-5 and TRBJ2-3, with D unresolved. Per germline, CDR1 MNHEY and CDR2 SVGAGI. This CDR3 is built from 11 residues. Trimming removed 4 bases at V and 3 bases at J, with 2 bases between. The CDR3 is CASSSTDTQYF. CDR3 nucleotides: TGTGCCAGCAGTTCAACAGATACGCAGTATTTT.

The CDR3 nucleotides are TGTGCCATCAGTGAGTCGGGACAGGGCCTCTCCCGAAACACCATATATTTT. This codes for CAISESGQGLSRNTIYF. The chain is built from TRBV10-3 and TRBJ1-3; 9 positions agree with TRBD1. Per germline, CDR1 ENHRY and CDR2 SYGVKD. The junction had 8 bases not matched to a gene; V was cut back by 0 bases and J by 5 bases. There are 17 residues in the CDR3.

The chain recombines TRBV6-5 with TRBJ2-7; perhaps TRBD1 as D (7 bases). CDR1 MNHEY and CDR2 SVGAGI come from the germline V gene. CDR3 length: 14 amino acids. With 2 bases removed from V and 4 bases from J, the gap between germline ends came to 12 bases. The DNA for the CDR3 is TGTGCCAGCAGTTACGCGGGACAGATGTACGAGCAGTACTTC. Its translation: CASSYAGQMYEQYF.

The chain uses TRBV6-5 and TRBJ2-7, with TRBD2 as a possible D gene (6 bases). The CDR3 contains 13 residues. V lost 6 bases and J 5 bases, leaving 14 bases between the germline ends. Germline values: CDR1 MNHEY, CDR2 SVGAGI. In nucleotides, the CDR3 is TGTGCCAGCAGGCCAGGGAGGTGGGACGAGCAGTACTTC. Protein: CASRPGRWDEQYF.

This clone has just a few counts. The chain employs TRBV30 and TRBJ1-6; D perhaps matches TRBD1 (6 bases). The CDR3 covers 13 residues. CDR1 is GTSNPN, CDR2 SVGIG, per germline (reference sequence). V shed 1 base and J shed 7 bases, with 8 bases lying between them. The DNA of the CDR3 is TGTGCCTGGAGTGCAACAGGGAATTCACCCCTCCACTTT. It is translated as CAWSATGNSPLHF.

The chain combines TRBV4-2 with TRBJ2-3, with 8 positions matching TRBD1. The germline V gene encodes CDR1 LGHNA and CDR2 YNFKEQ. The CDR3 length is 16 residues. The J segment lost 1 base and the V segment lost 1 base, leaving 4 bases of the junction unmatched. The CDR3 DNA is TGTGCCAGCAGCCAAGGACAGGGGATCGGCACAGATACGCAGTATTTT. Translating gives CASSQGQGIGTDTQYF.

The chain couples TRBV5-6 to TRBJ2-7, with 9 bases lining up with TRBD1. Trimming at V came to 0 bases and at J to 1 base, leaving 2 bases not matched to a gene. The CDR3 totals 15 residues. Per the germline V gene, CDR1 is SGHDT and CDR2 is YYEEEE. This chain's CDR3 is CASSLGQGGSYEQYF. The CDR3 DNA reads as TGTGCCAGCAGCTTGGGACAGGGGGGGTCCTACGAGCAGTACTTC.

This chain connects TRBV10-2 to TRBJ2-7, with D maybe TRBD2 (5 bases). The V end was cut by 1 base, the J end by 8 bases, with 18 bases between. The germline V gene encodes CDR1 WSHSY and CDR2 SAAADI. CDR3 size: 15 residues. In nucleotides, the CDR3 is TGCGCCAGCAGTGAGTGGCCTCCACGGGGAGATCAGCAGTACTTC. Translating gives CASSEWPPRGDQQYF.